This T cell receptor beta chain was found in a study of blood T cell repertoires in COVID-19. Whole-study context: Sample material is recorded as cDNA or gDNA derived from T cells, B-cell-depleted T cells, or PBMCs.

In terms of age and location, participants ranged from roughly 18 to 90 years and lived in approximately 26 US areas. TCRdb keeps only in-frame clones here, not all; method: immunoSEQ multiplex PCR. The data show hundreds of thousands of clones, with over 75% seen just once and about 4.5% held by the top ten. V dropped 0 bases and J dropped 8; count of bases not matched to a gene: 8. The germline CDR1 and CDR2 sequences are SGDLS and YYNGEE. The CDR3 runs 16 residues. The sequence was obtained from a man under 40 with acute COVID-19. V and J are TRBV9 and TRBJ2-2; 9 nucleotides align to TRBD2. Specimen: PBMCs or T cells enriched from blood (not recorded which). CDR3 DNA sequence: TGTGCCAGCAGCGTAGGCGGCGGGGGGGCCCCGGGGGAGCTGTTTTTT. Amino acid sequence: CASSVGGGGAPGELFF.